The rows below give T cell receptor beta chains drawn from one sample of a study of shared clonotypes between healthy human individuals. This table comes from immunoSEQ multiplex PCR, and its TCRdb copy is limited to in-frame clones, with some not included. The data hold under 1 million clones, with approximately 92% observed a single time. Material: naive CD8+ T cells sorted from blood. The receptors were sampled from a young man in good health. CDR3s include the opening cysteine and the closing phenylalanine or tryptophan. A D gene is named only where the DNA matches it firmly. Clone size, where shown, is once, few, many, or a class for clones that have expanded.

cdr3_aa,cdr3_nt,j_call,clone_size,d_call,cdr3_length,v_call
CASSYSAGGGEQFF,TGTGCCAGCAGTTACAGCGCGGGGGGGGGTGAGCAGTTCTTC,TRBJ2-1,.,TRBD2,14,TRBV6-6
CASSLLDSSYEQYF,TGTGCCAGCAGCTTACTAGATAGCTCCTACGAGCAGTACTTC,TRBJ2-7,.,.,14,TRBV5-6
CASSLGTTQDQPQHF,TGTGCCAGCAGCTTAGGGACAACCCAGGATCAGCCCCAGCATTTT,TRBJ1-5,.,.,15,TRBV7-9
CAWFGGSEAFF,TGTGCCTGGTTTGGGGGATCTGAAGCTTTCTTT,TRBJ1-1,.,.,11,TRBV30
CASSMSGTGPEKLFF,TGTGCCAGTAGTATGAGCGGGACAGGGCCTGAAAAACTGTTTTTT,TRBJ1-4,.,TRBD1,15,TRBV19
CASSSRDQYYEQYF,TGTGCCAGCAGCTCCCGGGACCAGTACTACGAGCAGTACTTC,TRBJ2-7,.,.,14,TRBV7-9
CASSSHQGRNEQFF,TGTGCCAGCAGCTCCCATCAGGGGCGCAATGAGCAGTTCTTC,TRBJ2-1,.,.,14,TRBV11-3
CASTISEPGQPSYYEQYF,TGTGCCAGTACGATTTCTGAACCGGGACAGCCCTCCTACTACGAGCAGTACTTC,TRBJ2-7,.,TRBD1,18,TRBV19
CAILSSSEQYF,TGTGCCATCCTTTCCTCGTCCGAGCAGTACTTC,TRBJ2-7,.,.,11,TRBV2
CASSPVVYEQYF,TGTGCCAGCTCACCAGTGGTGTACGAGCAGTACTTC,TRBJ2-7,.,.,12,TRBV18
CASSPREGNHNEQFF,TGTGCCAGCAGCCCAAGGGAGGGAAACCACAATGAGCAGTTCTTC,TRBJ2-1,once,TRBD2,15,TRBV7-9
CASSPTGPITSYEQYF,TGCGCCAGCAGCCCGACTGGACCCATTACCTCCTACGAGCAGTACTTC,TRBJ2-7,.,.,16,TRBV4-1
CASSYPDAYEQYF,TGTGCCAGCAGTTACCCAGACGCTTACGAGCAGTACTTC,TRBJ2-7,.,.,13,TRBV6-5
CASSHPGPNNEQFF,TGTGCCAGCAGTCACCCGGGGCCGAACAATGAGCAGTTCTTC,TRBJ2-1,.,.,14,TRBV27
CASSLSQSRETQYF,TGTGCCAGCAGCTTATCCCAGAGTCGGGAGACCCAGTACTTC,TRBJ2-5,.,.,14,TRBV7-9
CASSVVGSGATFQYF,TGTGCCAGCAGCGTAGTGGGGAGCGGGGCCACTTTCCAGTACTTC,TRBJ2-5,.,TRBD2,15,TRBV9
CASSLGFGDETQYF,TGTGCCAGCAGCTTAGGATTCGGCGATGAGACCCAGTACTTC,TRBJ2-5,.,.,14,TRBV7-6
CASSDPRGEAYEQYF,TGTGCCAGCAGTGACCCCAGGGGCGAAGCCTACGAGCAGTACTTC,TRBJ2-7,.,.,15,TRBV6-4
CASAEAGGFYNEQFF,TGTGCCAGCGCTGAAGCGGGAGGTTTTTACAATGAGCAGTTCTTC,TRBJ2-1,many,TRBD2,15,TRBV27
CASSLSTDNEQFF,TGTGCCAGCAGTTTATCGACGGACAATGAGCAGTTCTTC,TRBJ2-1,.,.,13,TRBV27
CASSLHPAVGETQYF,TGTGCCAGCAGCTTACACCCCGCTGTCGGGGAGACCCAGTACTTC,TRBJ2-5,.,.,15,TRBV11-2
CASSGGSYEQYF,TGCGCCAGCAGTGGCGGTTCCTACGAGCAGTACTTC,TRBJ2-7,.,.,12,TRBV5-1
CASSQDVGLGADTQYF,TGTGCCAGCAGCCAAGATGTGGGACTAGGAGCAGATACGCAGTATTTT,TRBJ2-3,.,TRBD2,16,TRBV4-2
CARGQGIGELFF,TGTGCCAGAGGACAGGGGATCGGGGAGCTGTTTTTT,TRBJ2-2,.,.,12,TRBV21-1
CASSLAGTGKQYF,TGTGCCAGCAGCTTAGCGGGAACGGGGAAGCAGTACTTC,TRBJ2-7,.,TRBD2,13,TRBV5-5
CASSRGRGLGGDYSYNEQFF,TGCGCCAGCAGCCGCGGCCGAGGGCTAGGCGGTGACTATTCCTACAATGAGCAGTTCTTC,TRBJ2-1,.,.,20,TRBV5-1
CASSDGPVGQPQHF,TGTGCCAGCAGCGACGGCCCCGTAGGTCAGCCCCAGCATTTT,TRBJ1-5,.,.,14,TRBV7-8
CASGVTGGPYGYTF,TGTGCCAGCGGAGTAACGGGAGGTCCCTATGGCTACACCTTC,TRBJ1-2,.,.,14,TRBV27
CAISWEVGYEQYF,TGTGCCATCTCCTGGGAAGTCGGTTACGAGCAGTACTTC,TRBJ2-7,.,.,13,TRBV10-3
CASSYSGTGGHYEQYF,TGTGCCAGCAGTTACTCGGGGACAGGGGGCCACTACGAGCAGTACTTC,TRBJ2-7,.,TRBD1,16,TRBV6-5
CASSLRVGKGPPSSYEQYF,TGTGCCAGCAGCTTGCGTGTTGGCAAGGGGCCTCCAAGCTCCTACGAGCAGTACTTC,TRBJ2-7,.,.,19,TRBV5-6
CASTPGQGWGYEQYF,TGTGCCAGTACCCCGGGACAGGGATGGGGCTACGAGCAGTACTTC,TRBJ2-7,.,TRBD1,15,TRBV19
CASSQDFKGEQYF,TGCGCCAGCAGCCAAGATTTCAAGGGAGAGCAGTACTTC,TRBJ2-7,few,.,13,TRBV4-1
CASIRTSGRNEQFF,TGTGCCAGCATCAGGACTAGCGGGCGGAATGAGCAGTTCTTC,TRBJ2-1,few,TRBD2,14,TRBV7-9
CASSLSGQMGGYTF,TGTGCCAGCAGTTTATCAGGACAGATGGGTGGCTACACCTTC,TRBJ1-2,once,.,14,TRBV27
CASSPRQGIGETQYF,TGCGCCAGCAGCCCGAGACAGGGGATCGGGGAGACTCAGTACTTC,TRBJ2-5,.,TRBD1,15,TRBV4-1
CATSRDRTSGYEQYF,TGTGCCACCAGCAGAGATAGGACTAGCGGCTACGAGCAGTACTTC,TRBJ2-7,few,TRBD2,15,TRBV15
CASTDETGVGRDTQYF,TGCGCCAGCACCGACGAAACAGGGGTCGGGAGAGATACGCAGTATTTT,TRBJ2-3,.,.,16,TRBV4-1
CASSTTGSSTDTQYF,TGTGCCAGCAGCACCACAGGTTCCAGCACAGATACGCAGTATTTT,TRBJ2-3,once,.,15,TRBV7-9
CASRLTGDEQYF,TGTGCCAGCAGACTCACAGGGGACGAGCAGTACTTC,TRBJ2-7,.,TRBD1,12,TRBV28
CASNQGAGELFF,TGTGCCAGCAACCAGGGGGCCGGGGAGCTGTTTTTT,TRBJ2-2,.,TRBD1,12,TRBV9
CASSPLTGGSVDNEQFF,TGTGCCAGCAGTCCTCTAACTGGCGGGAGTGTAGACAATGAGCAGTTCTTC,TRBJ2-1,.,TRBD2,17,TRBV11-2
CASSIRRVFEQFF,TGTGCCAGCTCAATTAGGCGGGTTTTCGAGCAGTTCTTC,TRBJ2-1,.,.,13,TRBV18
CATSRVRQGSYEQYF,TGTGCCACCAGCAGAGTAAGACAGGGCTCCTACGAGCAGTACTTC,TRBJ2-7,.,TRBD1,15,TRBV15
CASSFGLYEQYF,TGTGCCAGCAGCTTTGGCCTTTACGAGCAGTACTTC,TRBJ2-7,.,.,12,TRBV7-9
CASSLPGGTGELFF,TGTGCCAGCAGCTTACCAGGGGGCACCGGGGAGCTGTTTTTT,TRBJ2-2,.,TRBD1,14,TRBV7-9
CASSTGTSVFYEQYF,TGTGCCAGCAGCACCGGGACTAGCGTCTTTTACGAGCAGTACTTC,TRBJ2-7,once,TRBD2,15,TRBV7-9
CASRTTSVHEQYF,TGTGCCAGCAGGACGACTAGCGTCCACGAGCAGTACTTC,TRBJ2-7,.,TRBD2,13,TRBV27
CASTQWALGNYEQYF,TGTGCCAGCACCCAATGGGCGTTAGGGAACTACGAGCAGTACTTC,TRBJ2-7,.,.,15,TRBV28
CASSLVFRTGGFDEQFF,TGTGCCAGCAGTTTAGTTTTCCGGACAGGGGGTTTCGATGAGCAGTTCTTC,TRBJ2-1,.,TRBD1,17,TRBV27
CASSVETGLAGGERETQYF,TGTGCCAGCAGCGTAGAAACGGGACTAGCGGGAGGTGAACGAGAGACCCAGTACTTC,TRBJ2-5,.,TRBD2,19,TRBV9
CASTSDQETQYF,TGTGCCAGTACCTCCGACCAAGAGACCCAGTACTTC,TRBJ2-5,.,.,12,TRBV19
CSAITRRGYTF,TGCAGCGCCATAACCCGCAGGGGCTACACCTTC,TRBJ1-2,.,.,11,TRBV29-1